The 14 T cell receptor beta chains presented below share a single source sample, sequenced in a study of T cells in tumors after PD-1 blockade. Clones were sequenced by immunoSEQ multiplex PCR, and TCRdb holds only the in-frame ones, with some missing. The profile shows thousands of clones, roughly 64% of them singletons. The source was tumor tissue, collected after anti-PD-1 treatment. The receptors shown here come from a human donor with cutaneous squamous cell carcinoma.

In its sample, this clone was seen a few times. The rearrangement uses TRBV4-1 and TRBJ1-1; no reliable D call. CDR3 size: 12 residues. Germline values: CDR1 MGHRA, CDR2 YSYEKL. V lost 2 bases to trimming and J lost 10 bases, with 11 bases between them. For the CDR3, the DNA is TGCGCCAGCAGCCAATGGGGTTTTGGAGCTTTCTTT. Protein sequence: CASSQWGFGAFF.

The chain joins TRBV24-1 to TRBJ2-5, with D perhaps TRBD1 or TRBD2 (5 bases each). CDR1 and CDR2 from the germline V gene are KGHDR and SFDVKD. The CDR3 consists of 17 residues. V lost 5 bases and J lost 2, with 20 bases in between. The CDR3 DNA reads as TGTGCCACCAGTGTCCTGTCGGGGCTTGATCCGCAAGAGACCCAGTACTTC. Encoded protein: CATSVLSGLDPQETQYF.

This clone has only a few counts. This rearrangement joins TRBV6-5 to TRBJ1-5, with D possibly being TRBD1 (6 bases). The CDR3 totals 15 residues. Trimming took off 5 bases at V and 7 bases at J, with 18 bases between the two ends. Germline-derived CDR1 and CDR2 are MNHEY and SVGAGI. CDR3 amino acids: CASSTSQGNGQPQHF. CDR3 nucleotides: TGTGCCAGCAGTACCAGCCAGGGGAATGGGCAGCCCCAGCATTTT.

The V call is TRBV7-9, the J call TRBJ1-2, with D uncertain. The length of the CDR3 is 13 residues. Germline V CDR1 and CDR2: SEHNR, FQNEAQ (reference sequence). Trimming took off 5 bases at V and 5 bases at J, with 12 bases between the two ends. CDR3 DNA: TGTGCCAGCAGCGGGTCCCTCTCTTATGGCTACACCTTC. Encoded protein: CASSGSLSYGYTF.

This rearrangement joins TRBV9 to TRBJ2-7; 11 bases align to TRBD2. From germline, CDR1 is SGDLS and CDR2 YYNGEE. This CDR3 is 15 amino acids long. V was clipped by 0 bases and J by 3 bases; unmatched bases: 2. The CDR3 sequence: CASSVVSGGVYEQYF. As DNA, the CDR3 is TGTGCCAGCAGCGTAGTTAGCGGGGGGGTCTACGAGCAGTACTTC.

This CDR3 is CASSQANSYNEQFF. CDR3 nucleotide sequence: TGTGCCAGCAGCCAAGCTAACTCCTACAATGAGCAGTTCTTC. The chain is built from TRBV4-2 and TRBJ2-1; D gene uncertain. CDR3 length: 14 amino acids. V was trimmed by 1 base and J by 0 bases, leaving 4 bases between them. CDR1 is LGHNA, CDR2 YNFKEQ, per germline.

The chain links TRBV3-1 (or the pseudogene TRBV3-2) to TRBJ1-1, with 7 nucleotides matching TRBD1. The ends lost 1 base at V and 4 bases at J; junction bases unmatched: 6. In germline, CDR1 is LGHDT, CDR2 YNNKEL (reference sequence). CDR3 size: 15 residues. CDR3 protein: CASSQGQGRGTEAFF. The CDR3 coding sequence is TGTGCCAGCAGCCAAGGACAGGGTCGGGGCACTGAAGCTTTCTTT.

The CDR3: CASSYSWYGSYNEQFF. CDR3 nucleotide sequence: TGTGCCAGCAGTTACTCCTGGTACGGGTCCTACAATGAGCAGTTCTTC. The rearrangement uses TRBV6-5 and TRBJ2-1, with D uncertain. This CDR3 contains 16 residues. Germline V gene sequence: CDR1 MNHEY, CDR2 SVGAGI. V was pared by 0 bases and J by 1 base, with 10 bases between.

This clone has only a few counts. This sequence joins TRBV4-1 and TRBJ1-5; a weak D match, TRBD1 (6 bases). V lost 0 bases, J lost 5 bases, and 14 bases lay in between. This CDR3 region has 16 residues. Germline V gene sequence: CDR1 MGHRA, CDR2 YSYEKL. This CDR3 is CASSQESLGGYQPQHF. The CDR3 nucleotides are TGCGCCAGCAGCCAAGAAAGTTTGGGGGGCTATCAGCCCCAGCATTTT.

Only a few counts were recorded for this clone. The CDR3 is CASSLSSYNEQFF. CDR3 in DNA: TGTGCCAGCAGCTTGAGCTCCTACAATGAGCAGTTCTTC. This chain joins TRBV5-6 and TRBJ2-1; D unresolved. CDR1 and CDR2 from the germline V gene are SGHDT and YYEEEE. Trimming removed 1 base at V and 0 bases at J, with 2 bases between. CDR3 length: 13 amino acids.

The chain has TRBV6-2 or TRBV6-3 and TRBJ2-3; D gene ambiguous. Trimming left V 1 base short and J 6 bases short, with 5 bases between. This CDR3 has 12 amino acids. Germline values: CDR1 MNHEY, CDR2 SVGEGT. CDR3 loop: CASSYFGDTQYF. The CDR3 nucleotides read TGTGCCAGCAGTTACTTCGGGGATACGCAGTATTTT.

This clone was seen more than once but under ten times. In DNA, the CDR3 is TGTGCCAGCAGCTTATCGGCCATACCCAATGAGCAGTTCTTC. Protein: CASSLSAIPNEQFF. The chain couples TRBV7-9 to TRBJ2-1; D gene uncertain. The CDR3 extends over 14 amino acids. In germline, CDR1 is SEHNR, CDR2 FQNEAQ (reference sequence). Trimming took 2 bases from V and 6 from J, leaving 11 bases between them.

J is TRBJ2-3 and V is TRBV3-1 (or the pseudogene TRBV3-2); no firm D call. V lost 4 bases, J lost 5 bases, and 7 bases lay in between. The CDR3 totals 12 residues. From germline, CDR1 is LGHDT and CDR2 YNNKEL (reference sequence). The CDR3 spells CASSPTKDTQYF. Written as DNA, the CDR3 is TGTGCCAGCAGCCCGACGAAAGATACGCAGTATTTT.

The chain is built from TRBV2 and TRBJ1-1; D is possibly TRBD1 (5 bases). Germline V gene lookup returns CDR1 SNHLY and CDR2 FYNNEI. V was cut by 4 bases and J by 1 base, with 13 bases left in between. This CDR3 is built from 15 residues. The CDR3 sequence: CASSVDMIRNTEAFF. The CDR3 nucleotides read TGTGCCAGCAGTGTGGACATGATACGGAACACTGAAGCTTTCTTT.